The 32 T cell receptor beta chains below come from one sample, sequenced in a study of T-cell reconstitution after alpha-beta-depleted transplantation in children. Using unique molecular identifiers, the investigators prepared the TCRbeta library. TCRdb reprocessed the PCR reads via MiXCR and lists one record per CDR3 protein. Found here are more than 250,000 distinct CDR3 sequences, 9.9% of them singletons; the top ten hold around 9.1%. The sequences come from PBMCs from the stem cell graft donor, collected from the stem cell graft. Receptors originate from a human donor who donated a stem cell graft to a child with SCID.

A few counts support this clonotype. This sequence joins TRBV25-1 and TRBJ1-1; TRBD1 matches 11 bases. Trimming removed 1 base from V and 1 base from J; junction bases left unmatched: 2. This CDR3 region has 16 residues. The V gene's germline CDR1 is MGHDK and CDR2 SYGVNS. The CDR3 DNA reads TGTGCCAGCAGTGAATGGGGGACAGGGGGGAACACTGAAGCTTTCTTT. Translating gives CASSEWGTGGNTEAFF.

The table lists this clonotype with a few counts. The rearrangement joins TRBV20-1 to TRBJ2-2; a weak D match, TRBD2 (7 bases). In germline, CDR1 is DFQATT, CDR2 SNEGSKA (reference sequence). V was pared by 0 bases and J by 4 bases, with 15 bases between. The CDR3 runs 16 residues. CDR3 amino acids: CSAREAGASFTGELFF. DNA of the CDR3: TGCAGTGCTAGAGAGGCGGGGGCCTCGTTCACCGGGGAGCTGTTTTTT.

The J gene is TRBJ2-3, the V gene TRBV29-1; D is uncertain. The CDR3 is 12 amino acids. V was shortened by 5 bases and J by 2 bases, with 8 bases between the two germline ends. Germline values: CDR1 SQVTM, CDR2 ANQGSEA. CDR3 nucleotide sequence: TGCAGCGTTCTTTCCCCCACAGATACGCAGTATTTT. Translation gives CSVLSPTDTQYF.

The chain couples TRBV20-1 to TRBJ2-3, with D possibly matching TRBD2 (7 bases). The CDR3 sequence is 18 residues long. Trimming removed 5 bases at V and 2 bases at J, with 26 bases between. Per germline, CDR1 DFQATT and CDR2 SNEGSKA (reference sequence). CDR3 sequence: CSAEGGVNVIGLTDTQYF. The CDR3 DNA is TGCAGTGCTGAAGGGGGGGTAAACGTGATCGGGCTCACAGATACGCAGTATTTT.

The chain uses TRBV9 and TRBJ1-2; D remains unclear. V lost 0 bases and J lost 6, with 9 bases in between. Germline lookup yields CDR1 SGDLS and CDR2 YYNGEE. The CDR3 sequence is 13 residues long. CDR3 sequence (DNA): TGTGCCAGCAGCGTAGCTGTAAGGGATGGCTACACCTTC. Translation: CASSVAVRDGYTF.

The V call is TRBV25-1, the J call TRBJ1-5; the match to TRBD1 covers 7 bases. V lost 6 bases to trimming and J lost 0 bases; unmatched junction nucleotides: 5. The germline V gene has CDR1 MGHDK and CDR2 SYGVNS. CDR3 length equals 15 residues. CDR3 sequence reads: CASRGTESSNQPQHF. The CDR3 bases are TGTGCCAGCAGGGGGACAGAGAGTAGCAATCAGCCCCAGCATTTT.

This clonotype turned up a few times. V and J are TRBV2 and TRBJ2-2; D is unresolved. The CDR3 has 14 amino acids. Germline V CDR1 and CDR2: SNHLY, FYNNEI. V lost 6 bases, J lost 1 base, and 9 bases lay in between. The CDR3 protein is CASSAERNTGELFF. The CDR3 DNA follows: TGTGCCAGCAGCGCGGAAAGGAACACCGGGGAGCTGTTTTTT.

The V call is TRBV7-9, the J call TRBJ1-2, with 12 bases that match TRBD1. Trimming took 5 bases from V and 7 from J; bases not matched to a gene: 5. The CDR3 consists of 14 residues. Germline CDR1 and CDR2: SEHNR and FQNEAQ (reference sequence). CDR3 nucleotide sequence: TGTGCCAGCAGCCCCGGGACAGGGGGCTTTGGCTACACCTTC. Translated, it gives CASSPGTGGFGYTF.

The gene calls are TRBV20-1 and TRBJ2-3; possibly TRBD2 for D (6 bases). Trimming shortened V by 0 bases and J by 2 bases, and 18 bases separated the two germline ends. Germline V gene sequence: CDR1 DFQATT, CDR2 SNEGSKA (reference sequence). The CDR3 spans 17 residues. Written as DNA, the CDR3 is TGCAGTGCTAGAGATGGGCCTCTCGGGAGAATCACAGATACGCAGTATTTT. It is translated as CSARDGPLGRITDTQYF.

This clonotype was observed a handful of times. The chain recombines TRBV12-3 or TRBV12-4 with TRBJ2-3, with TRBD1 identical over 7 bases. This CDR3 has 17 amino acids. With V trimmed by 6 bases and J by 1 base, 13 bases remained unmatched. Here the CDR3 DNA reads TGTGCCAGCAGCGCCTTCGCGACAGGGCCTCGCACAGATACGCAGTATTTT. This translates into CASSAFATGPRTDTQYF.

This clonotype was counted between two and nine times. V and J are TRBV5-1 and TRBJ2-1; perhaps TRBD1 as D (7 bases). V shed 6 bases and J shed 5 bases, with 21 bases lying between them. Germline loops: CDR1 SGHRS, CDR2 YFSETQ. This CDR3 has 16 amino acids. CDR3 loop: CASTSGGGFRNNEQFF. The CDR3 region has the DNA TGCGCCAGCACATCCGGAGGGGGCTTCCGAAACAATGAGCAGTTCTTC.

The J gene is TRBJ1-3, the V gene TRBV7-2; D is unresolved. The germline V and J ends were trimmed by 5 bases and 2 bases, with 4 bases remaining between them. The CDR3 has 12 amino acids. The germline CDR1 and CDR2 sequences are SGHTA and FQGNSA. The CDR3 loop is CASSRPGNTIYF. Here the CDR3 DNA reads TGTGCCAGCAGCCGTCCTGGAAACACCATATATTTT.

This clonotype has more than one count but fewer than ten. J is TRBJ1-1 and V is TRBV7-6; 8 positions agree with TRBD1. The CDR3 has 16 residues. Germline V gene lookup returns CDR1 SGHVS and CDR2 FNYEAQ. With 5 bases clipped from V and 1 base from J, the junction kept 9 bases outside the gene matches. The CDR3, as DNA: TGTGCCAGCAGCCCGGGACAGGCCGGTACGAACACTGAAGCTTTCTTT. As protein: CASSPGQAGTNTEAFF.

This clonotype was seen more than once but under ten times. J is TRBJ2-4 and V is TRBV20-1, with D unclear. The ends were cut back, 7 bases at V and 0 bases at J, with 10 bases in the middle. The germline V gene encodes CDR1 DFQATT and CDR2 SNEGSKA (reference sequence). There are 13 residues in the CDR3. The CDR3 sequence: CSGAGIAKNIQYF. In DNA form, the CDR3 reads TGCAGTGGTGCAGGCATAGCCAAAAACATTCAGTACTTC.

The chain combines TRBV4-1 with TRBJ1-2, with 12 bases identical to TRBD1. CDR1 MGHRA and CDR2 YSYEKL come from the germline V gene. Trimming cost V 0 bases and J 5 bases; bases outside gene matches: 13. CDR3 length: 19 residues. The CDR3 sequence: CASSQEVGDRGRRYYGYTF. DNA of the CDR3: TGCGCCAGCAGCCAAGAGGTGGGGGACAGGGGGCGCAGGTATTATGGCTACACCTTC.

This clonotype was counted between two and nine times. This chain joins TRBV14 and TRBJ2-7; 13 positions agree with TRBD2. This CDR3 contains 17 residues. Trimming at V came to 4 bases and at J to 2 bases, leaving 8 bases not matched to a gene. Germline lookup yields CDR1 SGHDN and CDR2 FVKESK. The CDR3 nucleotides read TGTGCCAGCAGCCCCCCCAGGGGACTAGCGGGGACCTACGAGCAGTACTTC. Its protein is CASSPPRGLAGTYEQYF.

This clonotype was observed at least ten times. V and J are TRBV20-1 and TRBJ2-3; D perhaps matches TRBD1 (6 bases). The ends were cut back, 4 bases at V and 4 bases at J, with 12 bases in the middle. The CDR3 totals 13 residues. Germline V gives CDR1 DFQATT, CDR2 SNEGSKA (reference sequence). This chain's CDR3 is CSATVQGADTQYF. CDR3 bases: TGCAGTGCTACGGTACAGGGCGCAGATACGCAGTATTTT.

This clonotype was seen at least ten times. V is TRBV19 and J is TRBJ1-5; TRBD1 aligns across 7 bases. Germline CDR1 is LNHDA and CDR2 is SQIVND (reference sequence). Trimming removed 4 bases from V and 6 bases from J; junction bases left unmatched: 6. The CDR3 is made up of 14 amino acids. CDR3 amino acids: CASSKRQGTQPQHF. The CDR3, as DNA: TGTGCCAGTAGTAAACGACAGGGAACTCAGCCCCAGCATTTT.

The gene calls are TRBV9 and TRBJ2-7; D uncertain. The CDR3 runs to 15 residues. From germline, CDR1 is SGDLS and CDR2 YYNGEE. The V end was cut by 0 bases, the J end by 3 bases, with 13 bases between. CDR3 DNA: TGTGCCAGCAGCGTAGTAGGCAGCCCCCTCTACGAGCAGTACTTC. It encodes CASSVVGSPLYEQYF.

Regarding this clonotype: This may be a read error, as it is one base from a much larger clone. CDR3 in DNA: TGTGCCAGCAGTTACTCGACACGGGCGCACACCACCGGGGAGCTGTTTTTT. It yields the protein CASSYSTRAHTTGELFF. The V call is TRBV6-5, the J call TRBJ2-2; D uncertain. Trimming took off 0 bases at V and 4 bases at J, with 15 bases between the two ends. Looked up from germline, CDR1 is MNHEY and CDR2 is SVGAGI. There are 17 residues in the CDR3.

This clonotype came up a few times. The V gene is TRBV2, the J gene TRBJ2-7, with unresolved D. The CDR3 has 13 amino acids. CDR1 is SNHLY, CDR2 FYNNEI, per germline. Trimming took 2 bases from V and 4 from J, leaving 9 bases between them. CDR3 in amino acids: CASSESTAYEQYF. Written as DNA, the CDR3 is TGTGCCAGCAGTGAATCGACGGCGTACGAGCAGTACTTC. Complete variable domain (other parts from reference TRBV2 and TRBJ2-7): EPEVTQTPSHQVTQMGQEVILRCVPISNHLYFYWYRQILGQKVEFLVSFYNNEISEKSEIFDDQFSVERPDGSNFTLKIRSTKLEDSAMYFCASSESTAYEQYFGPGTRLTVT.

This clonotype appeared a few times. With a much larger clone just one base away, this may be a read error. The rearrangement links TRBV3-1 to TRBJ2-1; D tentatively fits TRBD1 or TRBD2 (7 bases each). The germline gives CDR1 LGHDT, CDR2 YNNKEL (reference sequence). The CDR3 has 17 residues. V dropped 0 bases and J dropped 0 bases, with 12 bases sitting between them. CDR3 bases: TGTGCCAGCAGCCAAGATCAGGGGGGGAGCTCCTACAATGAGCAGTTCTTC. It is translated as CASSQDQGGSSYNEQFF.

This clonotype turned up a few times. The V and J genes are TRBV6-5 and TRBJ2-5, with TRBD2 matching over 7 bases. The CDR3 runs 15 residues. V lost 0 bases, J lost 1 base, and 2 bases stayed unmatched. Germline assignment: CDR1 MNHEY and CDR2 SVGAGI. DNA for the CDR3: TGTGCCAGCAGTTACTCCAGCGGGGTCCAAGAGACCCAGTACTTC. It codes for CASSYSSGVQETQYF.

The chain links TRBV6-6 to TRBJ1-1; D perhaps matches TRBD1 (6 bases). CDR1 is MNHNY, CDR2 SVGAGI, per germline (reference sequence). The CDR3 sequence is 12 residues long. Trimming cost V 4 bases and J 5 bases, with 8 bases left between them. The CDR3 is CASSSTGTEAFF. The CDR3 bases are TGTGCCAGCAGTTCGACAGGTACTGAAGCTTTCTTT.

In its sample, this clonotype was seen a few times. The genes are TRBV6-1 and TRBJ1-2; unclear D gene. The germline V gene encodes CDR1 MNHNS and CDR2 SASEGT. The CDR3 is made up of 16 amino acids. Trimming stripped 2 bases from V and 2 bases from J, with 15 bases between. The CDR3 bases are TGTGCCAGCAGTGAAACAGTTCGGGGTACGAACTATGGCTACACCTTC. Protein product: CASSETVRGTNYGYTF.

The CDR3 loop is CASSYGLATFF. The CDR3 nucleotides read TGTGCCAGCAGTTACGGGCTAGCGACGTTCTTC. The V and J genes are TRBV6-2 or TRBV6-3 and TRBJ2-1, with TRBD2 as a possible D gene (6 bases). CDR1 is MNHEY, CDR2 SVGEGT, per germline. The CDR3 sequence is 11 residues long. Between the trimmed V and J ends, which lost 2 bases and 15 bases, there was a span of 11 bases.

The V gene is TRBV29-1, the J gene TRBJ2-7, with TRBD1 matching 11 bases. Trimming cost V 6 bases and J 5 bases; bases outside gene matches: 6. Per the germline V gene, CDR1 is SQVTM and CDR2 is ANQGSEA. The CDR3 is 13 residues long. CDR3 nucleotides: TGCAGCGTCCCAAGGGACAGGGGGAACGAGCAGTACTTC. Protein sequence: CSVPRDRGNEQYF.

This clonotype has a count of ten or more. V and J are TRBV5-1 and TRBJ2-7, with TRBD2 matching over 7 bases. The V gene end was trimmed by 0 bases and the J gene end by 2 bases; junction bases not matched to a gene: 2. Germline values: CDR1 SGHRS, CDR2 YFSETQ. The CDR3 contains 14 residues. CDR3 region: CASSLELAPYEQYF. CDR3 DNA sequence: TGCGCCAGCAGCTTGGAACTAGCGCCCTACGAGCAGTACTTC.

The chain combines TRBV10-1 with TRBJ2-3, with D tentatively TRBD1 (5 bases). V was cut by 5 bases and J by 4 bases, with 13 bases left in between. The germline CDR1 and CDR2 sequences are WNHNN and SYGVQD (reference sequence). CDR3 length: 14 amino acids. CDR3 region: CASSYRNRADTQYF. DNA of the CDR3: TGCGCCAGCAGTTACAGGAATCGGGCAGATACGCAGTATTTT.

This clonotype came up a few times. This rearrangement joins TRBV5-1 to TRBJ2-7; 12 bases are a match to TRBD2. The V gene's germline CDR1 is SGHRS and CDR2 YFSETQ. The CDR3 sequence is 16 residues long. V lost 4 bases, J lost 2 bases, and 7 bases stayed unmatched. In nucleotides, the CDR3 is TGCGCCAGCAGCCTGGGACTAGCGGGCCCCACCTACGAGCAGTACTTC. As protein: CASSLGLAGPTYEQYF.

This clonotype was seen many times. V usage is TRBV7-8 and J usage is TRBJ1-1, with a possible D match to TRBD1 (5 bases). The V end was cut by 4 bases, the J end by 5 bases, with 8 bases between. Germline assignment: CDR1 SGHVS and CDR2 FQNEAQ. The CDR3 loop spans 12 amino acids. CDR3 amino acids: CASSSDRTEAFF. DNA of the CDR3: TGTGCCAGCAGCTCTGACAGAACTGAAGCTTTCTTT.

V usage is TRBV18 and J usage is TRBJ2-3; no definite D call. Germline CDR1 and CDR2: KGHSH and LQKENI. There are 14 residues in the CDR3. Trimming removed 6 bases from V and 0 bases from J, with 10 bases in between. The CDR3 reads CASSPDGSTDTQYF. CDR3 coding DNA: TGTGCCAGCTCCCCAGACGGAAGCACAGATACGCAGTATTTT.